The rows below give T cell receptor beta chains drawn from one sample of a study of spatial heterogeneity in lung cancer. TCRdb analysed the 5' RACE reads with MiXCR anew, one entry per CDR3 protein. The repertoire holds about 27,000 distinct CDR3 sequences, with 6.9% as singletons. This material consisted of PBMCs, taken at surgery. These receptors all stem from a male donor with early-stage non-small cell lung cancer. The CDR3 runs from the conserved cysteine through the conserved F or W. A D gene is named only where the DNA matches it firmly. Clone sizes are given selectively: once, few, many, or a class where the clone is expanded.

clone_size j_call v_call d_call cdr3_aa cdr3_nt
many TRBJ2-5 TRBV28 NA CASIHAGRQWAETQYF TGTGCCAGCATCCACGCGGGCCGGCAGTGGGCAGAGACCCAGTACTTC
many TRBJ2-1 TRBV6-2/TRBV6-3 NA CASSKLGNEQFF TGTGCCAGCAGCAAGTTGGGGAATGAGCAGTTCTTC
many TRBJ2-3 TRBV27 NA CASSLRVGTTDTQYF TGTGCCAGCAGTCTCAGGGTTGGAACCACAGATACGCAGTATTTT
many TRBJ2-3 TRBV20-1 TRBD1 CSARTGGPSSTDTQYF TGCAGTGCCAGGACAGGGGGCCCCTCTAGCACAGATACGCAGTATTTT
many TRBJ2-5 TRBV7-2 TRBD1 CASSLGDRAETQYF TGTGCCAGCAGCTTGGGGGACAGGGCGGAGACCCAGTACTTC
many TRBJ1-2 TRBV5-1 TRBD1 CASSGGTVNYGYTF TGCGCCAGCAGCGGGGGGACAGTCAACTATGGCTACACCTTC
many TRBJ2-5 TRBV9 NA CASSVSGFRETQYF TGTGCCAGCAGCGTAAGTGGGTTCCGAGAGACCCAGTACTTC
medium-sized TRBJ2-7 TRBV20-1 NA CSARDYGGATYEQYF TGCAGTGCTAGAGATTATGGCGGGGCAACTTACGAGCAGTACTTC
few TRBJ1-1 TRBV13 NA CASSRWTENTEAFF TGTGCCAGCAGCCGCTGGACAGAGAACACTGAAGCTTTCTTT
NA TRBJ2-1 TRBV6-2/TRBV6-3 NA CASNRGNEQFF TGTGCCAGCAACCGGGGCAATGAGCAGTTCTTC
many TRBJ2-5 TRBV5-1 NA CASSLLVGARETQYF TGCGCCAGCAGCTTGCTGGTGGGGGCTCGGGAGACCCAGTACTTC
few TRBJ2-1 TRBV10-3 NA CAISEPRGYNEQFF TGTGCCATCAGTGAGCCCCGGGGATACAATGAGCAGTTCTTC
many TRBJ2-7 TRBV4-2 NA CASSQATGLTYEQYF TGTGCCAGCAGCCAAGCAACAGGACTCACCTACGAGCAGTACTTC
many TRBJ1-2 TRBV20-1 NA CSAREVTGGRNYGYTF TGCAGTGCTAGAGAAGTTACCGGGGGCAGAAACTATGGCTACACCTTC
NA TRBJ1-1 TRBV14 NA CASSQAGMNTEAFF TGTGCCAGCAGCCAAGCAGGGATGAACACTGAAGCTTTCTTT
medium-sized TRBJ2-2 TRBV5-1 NA CASSSLHGGTGELFF TGCGCCAGCAGCTCTCTCCATGGGGGCACCGGGGAGCTGTTTTTT
few TRBJ2-3 TRBV2 NA CASSDLPDTQYF TGTGCCAGCAGTGATCTTCCAGATACGCAGTATTTT
many TRBJ1-5 TRBV29-1 NA CSACFLLGQPQHF TGCAGCGCCTGCTTTCTTCTGGGACAGCCCCAGCATTTT
many TRBJ1-5 TRBV6-5 TRBD1 CASSPTGNNQPQHF TGTGCCAGCAGCCCGACAGGGAACAATCAGCCCCAGCATTTT
NA TRBJ1-1 TRBV7-2 TRBD1 CASSLTVPGQGTEAFF TGTGCCAGCAGCCTAACCGTCCCGGGACAGGGCACTGAAGCTTTCTTT
few TRBJ1-1 TRBV3-1 NA CASSQSGAWVTEAFF TGTGCCAGCAGCCAATCTGGGGCTTGGGTCACTGAAGCTTTCTTT
many TRBJ2-2 TRBV7-2 TRBD1 CASTSGTGVSGELFF TGTGCCAGCACCTCCGGGACAGGGGTATCCGGGGAGCTGTTTTTT
many TRBJ2-3 TRBV5-4 TRBD2 CASSLLSGGPTDTQYF TGTGCCAGCAGCTTGTTATCGGGAGGACCCACAGATACGCAGTATTTT
NA TRBJ2-3 TRBV20-1 TRBD2 CSASPVYQRERDTDTQYF TGCAGTGCTAGCCCAGTCTATCAGCGGGAGCGGGACACAGATACGCAGTATTTT
many TRBJ2-7 TRBV29-1 NA CSVAWWDPYEQYF TGCAGCGTTGCATGGTGGGACCCCTACGAGCAGTACTTC
many TRBJ1-1 TRBV18 NA CASRGGPYTEAFF TGTGCGAGCCGGGGAGGGCCCTACACTGAAGCTTTCTTT
many TRBJ1-5 TRBV24-1 NA CATSAYDQPQHF TGTGCCACCAGTGCGTATGATCAGCCCCAGCATTTT
many TRBJ1-1 TRBV28 NA CASSSKGPLVNTEAFF TGTGCCAGCAGTTCTAAGGGGCCTTTAGTGAACACTGAAGCTTTCTTT
NA TRBJ1-5 TRBV20-1 NA CSARDRPGGNQPQHF TGCAGTGCTAGAGATCGGCCCGGGGGGAATCAGCCCCAGCATTTT
many TRBJ2-3 TRBV21-1 NA CASSKGAGGPSDTQYF TGTGCCAGCAGCAAGGGAGCGGGGGGGCCGTCAGATACGCAGTATTTT
many TRBJ2-1 TRBV12-3/TRBV12-4 NA CASSFSTNEQFF TGTGCCAGCAGTTTCTCAACGAATGAGCAGTTCTTC
few TRBJ2-7 TRBV7-2 NA CASSLARDSHEQYF TGTGCCAGCAGCTTAGCCCGGGACTCCCACGAGCAGTACTTC
many TRBJ1-2 TRBV4-2 NA CASSQERTGYTF TGTGCCAGCAGCCAGGAACGGACGGGTTACACCTTC
many TRBJ1-1 TRBV14 NA CASSPLNTEAFF TGTGCCAGCAGCCCATTGAACACTGAAGCTTTCTTT
many TRBJ2-3 TRBV27 TRBD1 CASSWDREGFDTDTQYF TGTGCCAGCAGTTGGGACAGGGAAGGTTTTGACACAGATACGCAGTATTTT
many TRBJ2-3 TRBV12-3/TRBV12-4 TRBD2 CASTLLAGFTDTQYF TGTGCCAGCACCTTACTAGCGGGATTCACAGATACGCAGTATTTT
NA TRBJ1-2 TRBV7-2 NA CASSLMDHLTEMLNGYTF TGTGCCAGCAGCTTAATGGACCATTTGACGGAGATGCTTAATGGCTACACCTTC
NA TRBJ2-5 TRBV7-9 NA CASVTGQETQYF TGTGCCAGCGTCACAGGGCAAGAGACCCAGTACTTC
many TRBJ2-3 TRBV9 TRBD1 CASSVQGARGTDTQYF TGTGCCAGCAGCGTTCAGGGGGCCCGCGGCACAGATACGCAGTATTTT
many TRBJ2-7 TRBV27 NA CASSSGPFYEQYF TGTGCCAGCAGTTCCGGGCCCTTCTACGAGCAGTACTTC
many TRBJ2-1 TRBV4-2 TRBD2 CASSPDAASGYNEQFF TGTGCCAGCAGCCCCGATGCGGCTAGCGGCTACAATGAGCAGTTCTTC
many TRBJ1-1 TRBV28 TRBD1 CASRTGGLNTEAFF TGTGCCAGCAGAACAGGGGGGTTGAACACTGAAGCTTTCTTT
NA TRBJ1-1 TRBV4-1 NA CASSPDTAEAFF TGCGCCAGCAGCCCGGACACCGCTGAAGCTTTCTTT
medium-sized TRBJ2-1 TRBV28 TRBD2 CASSETSGRVSVDEQFF TGTGCCAGCAGTGAAACTAGCGGGAGGGTGTCTGTCGATGAGCAGTTCTTC
many TRBJ1-3 TRBV4-1 NA CASSPDRGNTIYF TGCGCCAGCAGCCCGGACCGTGGAAACACCATATATTTT
NA TRBJ2-3 TRBV30 NA CAWSVRRGGTDTQYF TGTGCCTGGAGTGTACGCCGGGGCGGCACAGATACGCAGTATTTT
many TRBJ2-3 TRBV19 NA CASSGTRIDTQYF TGTGCCAGTAGTGGAACCAGGATAGATACGCAGTATTTT
NA TRBJ2-5 TRBV6-5 NA CASSYRQGHTETQYF TGTGCCAGCAGTTACCGGCAGGGACATACAGAGACCCAGTACTTC
few TRBJ2-7 TRBV15 NA CATSRGPSYEQYF TGTGCCACCAGCAGAGGTCCCTCCTACGAGCAGTACTTC
NA TRBJ2-3 TRBV6-5 NA CASSWDFTDTQYF TGTGCCAGCAGTTGGGACTTCACAGATACGCAGTATTTT
many TRBJ1-2 TRBV7-8 NA CASSLVRGNGYTF TGTGCCAGCAGCTTAGTCCGCGGGAATGGCTACACCTTC
many TRBJ2-7 TRBV20-1 TRBD2 CSARREMRYEQYF TGCAGTGCTAGGCGGGAGATGCGGTACGAGCAGTACTTC
NA TRBJ1-2 TRBV4-1 NA CASSRGRFHNYGYTF TGCGCCAGCAGCCGCGGACGGTTCCATAACTATGGCTACACCTTC
many TRBJ2-1 TRBV7-8 TRBD1 CASSLARDRPLF TGTGCCAGCAGCTTAGCCAGGGACAGGCCGCTCTTC
few TRBJ1-4 TRBV30 NA CAWNRATNEKLFF TGTGCCTGGAACCGGGCAACTAATGAAAAACTGTTTTTT
many TRBJ2-3 TRBV3-1 TRBD2 CASSPSGTVTDTQYF TGTGCCAGCAGCCCGAGCGGGACCGTCACAGATACGCAGTATTTT